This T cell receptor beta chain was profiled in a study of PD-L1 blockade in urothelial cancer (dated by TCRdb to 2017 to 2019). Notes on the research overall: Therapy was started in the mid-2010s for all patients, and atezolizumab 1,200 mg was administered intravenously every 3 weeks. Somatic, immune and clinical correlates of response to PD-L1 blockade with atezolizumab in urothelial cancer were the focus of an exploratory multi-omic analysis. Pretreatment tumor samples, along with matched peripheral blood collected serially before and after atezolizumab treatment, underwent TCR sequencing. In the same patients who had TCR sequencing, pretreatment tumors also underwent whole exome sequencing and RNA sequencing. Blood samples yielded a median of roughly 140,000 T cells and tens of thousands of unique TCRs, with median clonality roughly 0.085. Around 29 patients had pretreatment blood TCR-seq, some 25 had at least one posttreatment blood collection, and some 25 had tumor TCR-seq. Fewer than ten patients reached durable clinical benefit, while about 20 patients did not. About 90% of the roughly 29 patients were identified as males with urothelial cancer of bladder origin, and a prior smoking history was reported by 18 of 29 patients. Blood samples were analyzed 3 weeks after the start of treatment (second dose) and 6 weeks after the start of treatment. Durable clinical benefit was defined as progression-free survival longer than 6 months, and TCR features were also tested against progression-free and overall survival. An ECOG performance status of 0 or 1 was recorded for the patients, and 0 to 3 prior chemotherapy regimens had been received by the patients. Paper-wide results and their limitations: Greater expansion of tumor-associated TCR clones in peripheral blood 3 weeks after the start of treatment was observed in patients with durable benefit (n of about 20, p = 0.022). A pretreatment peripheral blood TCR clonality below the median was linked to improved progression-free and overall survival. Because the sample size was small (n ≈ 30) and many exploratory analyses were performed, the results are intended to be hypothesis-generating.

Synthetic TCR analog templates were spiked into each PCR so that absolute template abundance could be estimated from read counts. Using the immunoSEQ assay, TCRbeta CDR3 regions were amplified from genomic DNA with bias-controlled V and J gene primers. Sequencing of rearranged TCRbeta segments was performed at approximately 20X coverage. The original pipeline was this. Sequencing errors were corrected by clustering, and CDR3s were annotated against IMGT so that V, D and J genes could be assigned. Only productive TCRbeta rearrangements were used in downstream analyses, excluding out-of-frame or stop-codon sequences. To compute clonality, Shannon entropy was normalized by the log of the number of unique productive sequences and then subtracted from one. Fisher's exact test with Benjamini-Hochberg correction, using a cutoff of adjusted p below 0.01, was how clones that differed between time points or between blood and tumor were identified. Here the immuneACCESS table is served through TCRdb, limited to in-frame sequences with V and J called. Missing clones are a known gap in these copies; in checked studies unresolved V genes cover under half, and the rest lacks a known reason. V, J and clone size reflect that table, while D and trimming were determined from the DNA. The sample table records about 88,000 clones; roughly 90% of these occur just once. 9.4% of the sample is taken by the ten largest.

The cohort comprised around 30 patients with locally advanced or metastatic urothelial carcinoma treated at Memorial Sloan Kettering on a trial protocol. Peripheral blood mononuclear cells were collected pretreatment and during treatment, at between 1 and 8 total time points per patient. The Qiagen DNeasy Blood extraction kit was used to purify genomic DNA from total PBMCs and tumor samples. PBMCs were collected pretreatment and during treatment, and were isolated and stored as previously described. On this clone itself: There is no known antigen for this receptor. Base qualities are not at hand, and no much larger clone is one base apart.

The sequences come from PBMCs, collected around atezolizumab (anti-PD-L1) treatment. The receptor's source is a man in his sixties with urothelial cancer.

The CDR3 corresponds to CASSIPSGRRDQPQHF. The DNA reads as follows: TGTGCCAGTAGTATCCCTTCGGGGAGAAGGGATCAGCCCCAGCATTTT. The receptor chain draws on TRBV19 and TRBJ1-5; no D gene is confidently identified. The germline V gene (reference sequence) supplies CDR1 LNHDA and CDR2 SQIVND. The CDR3 contains 16 residues, cysteine and phenylalanine counted. Only the CDR3 DNA stays, 48 bases, in frame from base 1. V is cut by 3 bases and J by 5 bases, and the space between the germline ends is 17 bases. Where the CDR3 stops, the reference TRBV19 and TRBJ1-5 genes take over; the full variable domain is DGGITQSPKYLFRKEGQNVTLSCEQNLNHDAMYWYRQDPGQGLRLIYYSQIVNDFQKGDIAEGYSVSREKKESFPLTVTSAQKNPTAFYLCASSIPSGRRDQPQHFGDGTRLSIL.